This TCR beta chain was documented in a study of cytomegalovirus exposure and HLA in healthy donors. Worth noting for this clone: Its antigen is not identified.

This CDR3 contains 15 residues. CDR1 is SGHTA, CDR2 FQGTGA, per germline. V lost 1 base, J lost 4 bases, and 12 bases lay in between. Study-wide results and limits: In a later analysis, at a false discovery rate of 0.05, roughly 18,000 TCR beta sequences were associated with HLA alleles.

A multiplex PCR was run with 60 Vbeta primers and 13 Jbeta primers. The table came from immunoSEQ multiplex PCR; TCRdb's copy has only in-frame clones and leaves some out. The sample records about 130,000 clones, over 70% being singletons. Sequences were obtained from PBMCs. V gene TRBV7-3 combines with J gene TRBJ2-3; D is perhaps TRBD1 (6 bases). The receptor comes from a man aged 25-45 years in good health and CMV-seronegative. The CDR3 nucleotides read TGTGCCAGCAGCTTAAGAGGGGGTCGTCCAGATACGCAGTATTTT. Encoded protein: CASSLRGGRPDTQYF.